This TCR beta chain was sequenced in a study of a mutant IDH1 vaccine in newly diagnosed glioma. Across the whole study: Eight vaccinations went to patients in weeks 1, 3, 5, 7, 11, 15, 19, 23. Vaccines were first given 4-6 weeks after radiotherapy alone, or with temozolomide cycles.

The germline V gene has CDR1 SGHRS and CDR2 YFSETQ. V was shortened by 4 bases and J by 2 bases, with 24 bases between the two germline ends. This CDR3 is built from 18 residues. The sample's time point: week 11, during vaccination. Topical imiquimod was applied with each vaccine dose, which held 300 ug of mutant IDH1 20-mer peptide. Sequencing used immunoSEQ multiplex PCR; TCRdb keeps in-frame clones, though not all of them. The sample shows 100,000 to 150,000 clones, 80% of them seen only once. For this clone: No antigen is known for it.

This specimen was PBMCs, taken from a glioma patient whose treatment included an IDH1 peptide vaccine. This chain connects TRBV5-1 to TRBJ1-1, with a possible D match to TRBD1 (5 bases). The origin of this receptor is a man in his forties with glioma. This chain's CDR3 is CASSPSNRGLTQNTEAFF. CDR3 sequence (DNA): TGCGCCAGCAGCCCAAGCAATAGGGGACTGACTCAAAACACTGAAGCTTTCTTT.